The rows below give T cell receptor beta chains drawn from one sample of a study of control samples from healthy donors and cancer patients. Assay: immunoSEQ multiplex PCR; the TCRdb copy retains only in-frame clones and omits some. Of about 100,000 clones in the sample, about 88% were seen once. The sequencing input was blood. Every receptor here comes from a woman aged 45-65 years in good health. CDR3s include the opening cysteine and the closing phenylalanine or tryptophan. Fields, in order: V gene, D gene, J gene, CDR3 protein. A D gene is named only where the DNA matches it firmly.

v_gene: TRBV11-2
d_gene: -
j_gene: TRBJ1-2
CDR3aa: CASSPVDGHGYTF

v_gene: TRBV7-9
d_gene: TRBD1
j_gene: TRBJ1-6
CDR3aa: CASSPAVQGEALHF

v_gene: TRBV7-2
d_gene: -
j_gene: TRBJ1-6
CDR3aa: CASSLEGGGSSYNSPLHF

v_gene: TRBV27
d_gene: -
j_gene: TRBJ1-1
CDR3aa: CASNLGLNTEAFF

v_gene: TRBV7-9
d_gene: TRBD1
j_gene: TRBJ2-3
CDR3aa: CASTLRTGIDTQYF

v_gene: TRBV30
d_gene: TRBD2
j_gene: TRBJ2-1
CDR3aa: CAWAGTSYNEQFF

v_gene: TRBV4-1
d_gene: -
j_gene: TRBJ2-2
CDR3aa: CASSNSGRGELFF

v_gene: TRBV6-5
d_gene: -
j_gene: TRBJ2-1
CDR3aa: CASLQGAEQFF

v_gene: TRBV4-3
d_gene: -
j_gene: TRBJ2-1
CDR3aa: CASSPGGGTSYNEQFF

v_gene: TRBV7-2
d_gene: -
j_gene: TRBJ1-1
CDR3aa: CASSFDMGPNTEAFF

v_gene: TRBV13
d_gene: -
j_gene: TRBJ1-1
CDR3aa: CASSSSTGDTEAFF

v_gene: TRBV7-6
d_gene: TRBD1
j_gene: TRBJ2-7
CDR3aa: CASSLGTGTGDYEQYF

v_gene: TRBV10-1
d_gene: -
j_gene: TRBJ2-4
CDR3aa: CASSESGQLAKNIQYF

v_gene: TRBV19
d_gene: TRBD1
j_gene: TRBJ1-5
CDR3aa: CASRPPGGDQPQHF

v_gene: TRBV27
d_gene: TRBD1
j_gene: TRBJ1-5
CDR3aa: CASIRQGYQPQHF